The 21 T cell receptor beta chains below all came from one sample that was sequenced in a study of cytomegalovirus exposure and HLA in healthy donors. The PCR used 60 Vbeta and 13 Jbeta primers. The repertoire was sequenced with immunoSEQ multiplex PCR; TCRdb's copy has only in-frame clones and lacks some. Seen here are roughly 100,000 clones, 70% to 80% observed once, and the top ten hold under 1.5%. Sequenced input: PBMCs. These receptors all stem from a man aged 35-49 years in good health and CMV-seronegative.

The genes are TRBV7-8 and TRBJ2-7; D unclear. V lost 1 base and J lost 0, with 7 bases in between. CDR3 length: 14 amino acids. CDR1 and CDR2 from the germline V gene are SGHVS and FQNEAQ. The DNA of the CDR3 is TGTGCCAGCAGCTTAGTCGAGTACTCCTACGAGCAGTACTTC. Its protein product is CASSLVEYSYEQYF.

Only a few counts were recorded for this clone. This chain links TRBV2 with TRBJ2-7; D may be TRBD1 (5 bases). From germline, CDR1 is SNHLY and CDR2 FYNNEI. This CDR3 spans 12 amino acids. V was clipped by 2 bases and J by 6 bases, with 8 bases between them. DNA for the CDR3: TGTGCCAGCAGTGAATCTAGGGGCGAGCAGTACTTC. This codes for CASSESRGEQYF.

The J gene is TRBJ1-6, the V gene TRBV5-4; tentatively, D is TRBD1 (6 bases). V was cut by 4 bases and J by 6 bases, with 14 bases left in between. Germline values: CDR1 SGHNT, CDR2 YYREEE (reference sequence). The CDR3 runs 15 residues. The DNA of the CDR3 is TGTGCCAGCAGCCTGCTTACAGGGACTAATTCACCCCTCCACTTT. This codes for CASSLLTGTNSPLHF.

The V gene is TRBV15, the J gene TRBJ2-5; possibly TRBD1 for D (6 bases). Germline CDR1 is LNHNV and CDR2 is YYDKDF (reference sequence). The V end lost 1 base, the J end lost 4 bases, and 13 bases lay between the germline ends. CDR3 length: 15 residues. The CDR3 bases are TGTGCCACCAGCAGAGTTGGAGGCAGGGGAGAGACCCAGTACTTC. Its translation is CATSRVGGRGETQYF.

The chain uses TRBV10-3 and TRBJ2-5; D may be TRBD1 (5 bases). V was pared by 5 bases and J by 1 base, with 14 bases between. The CDR3 extends over 15 amino acids. Germline V lookup: CDR1 ENHRY, CDR2 SYGVKD. CDR3 residues: CAISSDTAGQETQYF. The CDR3 DNA sequence: TGTGCCATCAGTTCGGACACGGCCGGCCAAGAGACCCAGTACTTC.

V usage is TRBV19 and J usage is TRBJ2-2, with a weak D call TRBD1 (5 bases). Trimming took 8 bases from V and 5 from J, leaving 18 bases between them. The CDR3 is made up of 15 amino acids. Germline CDR1 is LNHDA and CDR2 is SQIVND (reference sequence). The CDR3 DNA follows: TGTGCCAGTGGAGTCCCCGCAGGGTCTACCGGGGAGCTGTTTTTT. Translated, it gives CASGVPAGSTGELFF.

This chain links TRBV6-1 with TRBJ2-3; 8 bases are shared with TRBD1. Trimming at V came to 4 bases and at J to 5 bases, leaving 5 bases not matched to a gene. This CDR3 spans 14 amino acids. From germline, CDR1 is MNHNS and CDR2 SASEGT. The CDR3 loop reads CASSAQGAGDTQYF. The CDR3 DNA is TGTGCCAGCAGTGCCCAGGGGGCCGGAGATACGCAGTATTTT.

The CDR3 bases are TGTGCCAGCAGTACTACAGAAAAGGGGGAAGGGAACACTGAAGCTTTCTTT. Translating gives CASSTTEKGEGNTEAFF. The chain has TRBV27 and TRBJ1-1; possible D gene TRBD1, 6 bases. V gave up 5 bases and J gave up 1 base, with 20 bases separating them. Germline-derived CDR1 and CDR2 are MNHEY and SMNVEV (reference sequence). The CDR3 spans 17 residues.

The rearrangement joins TRBV19 to TRBJ1-5, with D possibly being TRBD1 (5 bases). Germline V lookup: CDR1 LNHDA, CDR2 SQIVND (reference sequence). This CDR3 comprises 15 residues. Trimming removed 3 bases at V and 0 bases at J, with 9 bases between. The CDR3 region is CASSMDTYSNQPQHF. The CDR3 nucleotides are TGTGCCAGTAGTATGGACACGTATAGCAATCAGCCCCAGCATTTT.

This clone was seen only once. The chain couples TRBV9 to TRBJ2-3; D remains ambiguous. The CDR3 is 12 residues long. Trimming pared 4 bases from V and 4 bases from J, leaving 7 bases between. Germline CDR1 reads SGDLS; CDR2 reads YYNGEE. Here the CDR3 reads CASSFSPDTQYF. Written as DNA, the CDR3 is TGTGCCAGCAGCTTCTCCCCAGATACGCAGTATTTT.

This clone was detected only once. The chain links TRBV5-1 to TRBJ2-7; 7 bases align to TRBD1. Trimming cost V 3 bases and J 0 bases; bases outside gene matches: 6. CDR1 SGHRS and CDR2 YFSETQ come from the germline V gene. The CDR3 spans 15 residues. DNA for the CDR3: TGCGCCAGCAGCTACGGTAGGACAGGCTCCTACGAGCAGTACTTC. It translates to CASSYGRTGSYEQYF.

The chain recombines TRBV5-1 with TRBJ2-7, with TRBD2 identical over 10 bases. V was clipped by 2 bases and J by 4 bases; unmatched bases: 6. From germline, CDR1 is SGHRS and CDR2 YFSETQ. The CDR3 is 15 residues long. CDR3 sequence (DNA): TGCGCCAGCAGCTTTGGAGCGGGGGGGCTATACGAGCAGTACTTC. It yields the protein CASSFGAGGLYEQYF.

Only a few counts were recorded for this clone. The chain links TRBV5-1 to TRBJ2-5; D perhaps matches TRBD2 (6 bases). There are 15 residues in the CDR3. Germline V gives CDR1 SGHRS, CDR2 YFSETQ. Trimming took 5 bases from V and 3 from J, leaving 17 bases between them. The CDR3: CASSPWSREEETQYF. CDR3 nucleotides: TGCGCCAGCAGTCCTTGGAGCAGGGAGGAAGAGACCCAGTACTTC.

This chain uses TRBV19 with TRBJ2-7; the match to TRBD2 covers 8 bases. The CDR3 totals 15 residues. Trimming took 5 bases from V and 3 from J; bases not matched to a gene: 9. Germline CDR1 LNHDA, CDR2 SQIVND (reference sequence). The CDR3: CASSSGGTASYEQYF. The CDR3 DNA reads TGTGCCAGTAGTTCGGGGGGGACGGCCAGCTACGAGCAGTACTTC.

V usage is TRBV4-1 and J usage is TRBJ2-1, with no clear D. The CDR3 is 15 residues long. Trimming stripped 1 base from V and 8 bases from J, with 15 bases between. Germline CDR1 is MGHRA and CDR2 is YSYEKL. CDR3 DNA sequence: TGCGCCAGCAGCCAAGCAACAAGTTCAGGATATGAGCAGTTCTTC. Encoded protein: CASSQATSSGYEQFF.

The chain couples TRBV5-1 to TRBJ2-1; D perhaps matches TRBD1 (6 bases). Trimming removed 8 bases at V and 7 bases at J, with 13 bases between. Germline assignment: CDR1 SGHRS and CDR2 YFSETQ. This CDR3 is 12 amino acids long. In DNA form, the CDR3 reads TGCGCCAGTAGACAGGATCGAAATGAGCAGTTCTTC. Protein product: CASRQDRNEQFF.

This clone was seen just once. The chain uses TRBV19 and TRBJ1-1, with unresolved D. The germline gives CDR1 LNHDA, CDR2 SQIVND (reference sequence). This CDR3 is built from 14 residues. Trimming took off 6 bases at V and 4 bases at J, with 15 bases between the two ends. The DNA of the CDR3 is TGTGCCAGTAGCCACGGAGGTGGAGGCACTGAAGCTTTCTTT. This encodes CASSHGGGGTEAFF.

The chain couples TRBV7-9 to TRBJ1-1; unclear D gene. Germline V gene lookup returns CDR1 SEHNR and CDR2 FQNEAQ (reference sequence). The length of the CDR3 is 13 residues. The V end lost 3 bases, the J end lost 1 base, and 6 bases lay between the germline ends. The CDR3 protein is CASSFGRNTEAFF. The CDR3 region has the DNA TGTGCCAGCAGCTTTGGGAGGAACACTGAAGCTTTCTTT.

The genes are TRBV5-4 and TRBJ2-7; 7 positions agree with TRBD1. Losses at the gene ends were 3 bases for V and 5 bases for J; bases not matched to a gene: 11. Germline-derived CDR1 and CDR2 are SGHNT and YYREEE (reference sequence). The CDR3 has 15 residues. The CDR3 bases are TGTGCCAGCAGCTCAGGCCTTAAAGGGGGCAACGAGCAGTACTTC. Protein sequence: CASSSGLKGGNEQYF.

This chain connects TRBV4-1 to TRBJ1-5; the match to TRBD1 covers 10 bases. This CDR3 comprises 15 residues. Germline CDR1 reads MGHRA; CDR2 reads YSYEKL. The trim removed 3 bases at V and 4 bases at J, leaving 3 bases unmatched. The CDR3 is CASSQTDRGNQPQHF. The DNA for the CDR3 is TGCGCCAGCAGCCAGACGGACAGGGGGAATCAGCCCCAGCATTTT.

V and J are TRBV9 and TRBJ2-5; 8 nucleotides agree with TRBD1. V shed 3 bases and J 4 bases; nucleotides not matched to a gene: 8. CDR1 is SGDLS, CDR2 YYNGEE, per germline. CDR3 length equals 15 residues. This chain's CDR3 is CASSASPTGGETQYF. CDR3 sequence (DNA): TGTGCCAGCAGCGCAAGCCCCACAGGGGGAGAGACCCAGTACTTC. Looking up the rest from reference TRBV9 and TRBJ2-5 gives the full variable domain: DSGVTQTPKHLITATGQRVTLRCSPRSGDLSVYWYQQSLDQGLQFLIQYYNGEERAKGNILERFSAQQFPDLHSELNLSSLELGDSALYFCASSASPTGGETQYFGPGTRLLVL.